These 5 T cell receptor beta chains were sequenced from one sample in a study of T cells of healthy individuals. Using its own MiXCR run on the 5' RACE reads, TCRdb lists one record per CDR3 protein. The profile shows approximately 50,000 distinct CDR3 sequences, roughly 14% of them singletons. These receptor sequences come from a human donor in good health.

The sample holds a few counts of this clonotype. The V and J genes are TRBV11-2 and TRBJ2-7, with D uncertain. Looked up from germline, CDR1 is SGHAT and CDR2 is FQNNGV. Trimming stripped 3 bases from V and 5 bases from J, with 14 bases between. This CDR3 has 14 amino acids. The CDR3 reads CASSLDLQRHEQYF. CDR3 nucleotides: TGTGCCAGCAGCTTGGACCTCCAGAGACACGAGCAGTACTTC.

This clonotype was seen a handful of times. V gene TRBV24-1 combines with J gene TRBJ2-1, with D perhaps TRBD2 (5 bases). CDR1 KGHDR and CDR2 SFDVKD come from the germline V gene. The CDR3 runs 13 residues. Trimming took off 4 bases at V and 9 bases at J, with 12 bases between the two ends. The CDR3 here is CATSEASHGEQFF. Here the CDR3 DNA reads TGTGCCACCAGTGAGGCTAGCCATGGTGAGCAGTTCTTC.

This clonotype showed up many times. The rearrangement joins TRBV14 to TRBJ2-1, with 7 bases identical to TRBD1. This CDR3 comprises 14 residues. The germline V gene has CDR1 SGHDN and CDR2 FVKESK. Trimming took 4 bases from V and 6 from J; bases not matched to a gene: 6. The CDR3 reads CASSRQGWSNEQFF. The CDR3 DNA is TGTGCCAGCAGCCGACAGGGCTGGAGCAATGAGCAGTTCTTC.

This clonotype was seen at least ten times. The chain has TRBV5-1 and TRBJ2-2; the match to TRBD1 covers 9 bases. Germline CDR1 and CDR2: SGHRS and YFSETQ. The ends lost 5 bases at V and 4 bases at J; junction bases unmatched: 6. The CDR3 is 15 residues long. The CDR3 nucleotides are TGCGCCAGCAGTCTGGGACAGGGCAGCACCGGGGAGCTGTTTTTT. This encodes CASSLGQGSTGELFF.

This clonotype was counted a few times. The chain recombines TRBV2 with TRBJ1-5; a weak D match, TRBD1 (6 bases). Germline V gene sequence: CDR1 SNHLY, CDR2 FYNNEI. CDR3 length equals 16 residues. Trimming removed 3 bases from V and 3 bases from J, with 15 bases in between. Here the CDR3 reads CASSEGKGGLNQPQHF. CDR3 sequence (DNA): TGTGCCAGCAGTGAGGGTAAAGGGGGACTCAATCAGCCCCAGCATTTT. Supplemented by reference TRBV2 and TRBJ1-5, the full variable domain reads EPEVTQTPSHQVTQMGQEVILRCVPISNHLYFYWYRQILGQKVEFLVSFYNNEISEKSEIFDDQFSVERPDGSNFTLKIRSTKLEDSAMYFCASSEGKGGLNQPQHFGDGTRLSIL.